This T cell receptor (beta chain) emerged from a study of T cells in Graves' hyperthyroidism and ophthalmopathy. Study summary: Peripheral blood was taken when the disease was first diagnosed, before any treatment began.

With duration under 3 months, ophthalmopathy was active: Clinical Activity Score at least 3, NOSPECS at least 4. Not enrolled were patients with uncontrolled infection, other autoimmune disease, pregnancy or lactation. The source of the PBMCs was about 10 ml of fresh peripheral blood. Amplified TCR beta CDR3 regions derived from RNA transcripts. The HTBI primer set was used in a first-round RT-PCR of the TCR CDR3. MiXCR, run by TCRdb on the multiplex PCR reads, gives a single entry per CDR3 protein. The sample has about 590,000 distinct CDR3 sequences; 12% to 15% are singletons. CDR1 is SGHDN and CDR2 is FVKESK in the germline V gene. V shed 1 base, J shed 5 bases, and the junction held 9 bases outside the gene matches. There are 16 residues in the CDR3.

This chain links TRBV14 with TRBJ2-3; 7 bases line up with TRBD1. Source material: blood. The TCR sequence derives from a woman between 18 and 29 years old with Graves' ophthalmopathy. CDR3 amino acids: CASSQGIETGIDTQYF. Written as DNA, the CDR3 is TGTGCCAGCAGCCAAGGGATAGAGACAGGGATAGATACGCAGTATTTT.